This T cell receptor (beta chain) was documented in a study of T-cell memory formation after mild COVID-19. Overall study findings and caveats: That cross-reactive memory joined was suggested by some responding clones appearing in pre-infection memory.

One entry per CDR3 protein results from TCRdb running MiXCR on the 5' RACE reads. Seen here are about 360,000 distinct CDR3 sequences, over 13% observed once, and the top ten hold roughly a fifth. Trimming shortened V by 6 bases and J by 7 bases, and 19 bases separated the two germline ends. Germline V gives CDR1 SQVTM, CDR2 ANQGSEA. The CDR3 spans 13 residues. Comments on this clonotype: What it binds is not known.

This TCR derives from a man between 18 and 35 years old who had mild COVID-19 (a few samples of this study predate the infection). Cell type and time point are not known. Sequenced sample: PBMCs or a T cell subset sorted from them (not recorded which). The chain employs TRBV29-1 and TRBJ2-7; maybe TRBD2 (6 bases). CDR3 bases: TGCAGCGTGGCCGAAGAGCTCAGCGGGGAGCAGTACGTC. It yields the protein CSVAEELSGEQYV.